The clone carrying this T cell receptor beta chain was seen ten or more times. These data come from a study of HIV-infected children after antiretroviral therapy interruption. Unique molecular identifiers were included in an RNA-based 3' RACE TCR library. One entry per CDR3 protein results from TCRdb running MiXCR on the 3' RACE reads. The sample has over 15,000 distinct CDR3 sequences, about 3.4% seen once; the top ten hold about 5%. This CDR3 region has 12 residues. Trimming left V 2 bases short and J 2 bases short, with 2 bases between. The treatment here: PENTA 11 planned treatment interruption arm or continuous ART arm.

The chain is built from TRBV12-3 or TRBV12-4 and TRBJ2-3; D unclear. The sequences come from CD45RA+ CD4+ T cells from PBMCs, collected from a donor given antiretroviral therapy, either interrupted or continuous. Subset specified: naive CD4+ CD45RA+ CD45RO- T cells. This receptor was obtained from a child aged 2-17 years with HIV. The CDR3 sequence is CASSLSTDTQYF. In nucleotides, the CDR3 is TGTGCCAGCAGTTTATCCACAGATACGCAGTATTTT.